The source of this T cell receptor beta chain is a study of blood T cell repertoires in COVID-19. Overall study context: T cells, B-cell-depleted T cells, or PBMCs supplied cDNA or gDNA.

Which cohort a participant joined came from the clinical history participants gave. Two negative PCRs, clearance, or symptom resolution were required of recovered Cohort 3 donors. The V end was cut by 2 bases, the J end by 2 bases, with 12 bases between. CDR1 MNHEY and CDR2 SVGEGT come from the germline V gene. This CDR3 has 15 amino acids. Original handling: Cell counts per sample came from amplifying reference gene primers. The table came from immunoSEQ multiplex PCR; TCRdb's copy has only in-frame clones and leaves some out. D and trimming were read from the DNA, whereas the V and J calls and clone size are those reported in that table. This table has 150,000 to 250,000 clones, 75% to 90% appearing once.

The J gene is TRBJ1-1, the V gene TRBV6-2 or TRBV6-3; the D gene is possibly TRBD1 (5 bases). The TCR sequence derives from a woman between 25 and 40 years old who had recovered from COVID-19. What was sequenced was PBMCs or T cells enriched from blood (not recorded which). The CDR3 sequence: CASSYGGAGNTEAFF. The CDR3 DNA is TGTGCCAGCAGTTACGGCGGGGCTGGAAACACTGAAGCTTTCTTT.